Reported below is one T cell receptor beta chain. The antigen remains undetermined. Clones were read by immunoSEQ multiplex PCR, and TCRdb kept only the in-frame ones, dropping some. In the table there are approximately 97,000 clones, around 96% of which are singletons. Selected pancreatic ductal adenocarcinoma patients had undergone surgery without neoadjuvant therapy. This specimen comes from a study of T cells in pancreatic ductal adenocarcinoma. The CDR3 consists of 15 residues. Germline-derived CDR1 and CDR2 are MNHEY and SVGAGI. The ends lost 5 bases at V and 6 bases at J; junction bases unmatched: 10. Notes on the study in general: The resected cohort was biased toward the minority with early-stage disease.

Sequenced: PBMCs. The sequence was obtained from a human donor with pancreatic ductal adenocarcinoma. The chain is built from TRBV6-5 and TRBJ2-7; 10 positions match TRBD2. The chain's CDR3 is CASSPSSGSNGEQYF. The CDR3 DNA follows: TGTGCCAGCAGTCCTTCTAGCGGGAGTAACGGCGAGCAGTACTTC.